This passage covers 12 T cell receptor beta chains from one sample sequenced in a study of CD8 T cells in Susac syndrome. About 0.5 to 1 ug RNA was reverse transcribed with random hexamers. From the immunoSEQ multiplex PCR reads, TCRdb called clonotypes with MiXCR, one entry per CDR3 protein. The data contain about 110,000 distinct CDR3 sequences, about 96% of them singletons. Material for sequencing was CD4+ T cells from PBMCs. The receptors were gathered from a human donor in good health.

DNA of the CDR3: TGCAGTGCTAGAACCCCAGGGGGCCAGCCCCAGCATTTT. Protein sequence: CSARTPGGQPQHF. The chain is built from TRBV20-1 and TRBJ1-5; 8 bases align to TRBD1. From germline, CDR1 is DFQATT and CDR2 SNEGSKA (reference sequence). The CDR3 runs 13 residues. V lost 2 bases, J lost 7 bases, and 4 bases stayed unmatched.

This sequence joins TRBV3-1 and TRBJ2-3; TRBD2 matches at 10 bases. CDR1 and CDR2 from the germline V gene are LGHDT and YNNKEL (reference sequence). CDR3 length: 16 residues. V was clipped by 4 bases and J by 5 bases; unmatched bases: 9. DNA for the CDR3: TGTGCCAGCAGCCTCCGAGCGGGAGGGCCTGGAGATACGCAGTATTTT. Amino acid sequence: CASSLRAGGPGDTQYF.

This sequence joins TRBV28 and TRBJ1-1; unclear D gene. Germline-derived CDR1 and CDR2 are MDHEN and SYDVKM. V lost 6 bases to trimming and J lost 1 base, with 6 bases between them. The CDR3 sequence is 12 residues long. Here the CDR3 reads CASRAENTEAFF. Written as DNA, the CDR3 is TGTGCCAGCAGAGCGGAGAACACTGAAGCTTTCTTT.

The chain combines TRBV7-9 with TRBJ2-4; possible D gene TRBD1, 6 bases. Trimming pared 1 base from V and 6 bases from J, leaving 16 bases between. The CDR3 runs 16 residues. In germline, CDR1 is SEHNR, CDR2 FQNEAQ (reference sequence). CDR3 region: CASSLGGGARGNIQYF. The CDR3 DNA sequence: TGTGCCAGCAGCTTAGGAGGGGGAGCCCGGGGAAACATTCAGTACTTC.

The genes are TRBV9 and TRBJ2-3, with D possibly TRBD1 on 5 matching bases. The germline V gene encodes CDR1 SGDLS and CDR2 YYNGEE. V was pared by 2 bases and J by 2 bases, with 18 bases between. The length of the CDR3 is 17 residues. CDR3 protein: CASSVGLLASDTDTQYF. The CDR3, as DNA: TGTGCCAGCAGCGTGGGGCTATTAGCTTCAGACACAGATACGCAGTATTTT.

This clonotype was seen a single time. The chain uses TRBV27 and TRBJ2-4; 7 bases line up with TRBD1. There are 16 residues in the CDR3. Germline V gives CDR1 MNHEY, CDR2 SMNVEV (reference sequence). The V gene end was trimmed by 6 bases and the J gene end by 0 bases; junction bases not matched to a gene: 8. Written as DNA, the CDR3 is TGTGCCAGCAGCCCAACAGGGGCCATAGCCAAAAACATTCAGTACTTC. Amino acid sequence: CASSPTGAIAKNIQYF.

The chain carries TRBV27 and TRBJ2-7; the D gene is possibly TRBD1 (5 bases). CDR3 length: 16 residues. V gave up 1 base and J gave up 1 base, with 14 bases separating them. Germline lookup yields CDR1 MNHEY and CDR2 SMNVEV (reference sequence). CDR3 loop: CASSLLGPGESYEQYF. In DNA form, the CDR3 reads TGTGCCAGCAGTTTATTGGGGCCAGGAGAATCCTACGAGCAGTACTTC.

This rearrangement joins TRBV2 to TRBJ2-7, with TRBD1 matching over 11 bases. The CDR3 length is 12 residues. Unmatched junction bases numbered 1, after V lost 8 bases and J lost 4 bases. The germline V gene encodes CDR1 SNHLY and CDR2 FYNNEI. The CDR3 reads CASGTGGYEQYF. CDR3 in DNA: TGTGCCAGCGGGACAGGGGGTTACGAGCAGTACTTC.

This chain uses TRBV18 with TRBJ2-3; weak D call: TRBD1 (6 bases). The CDR3 spans 15 residues. CDR1 KGHSH and CDR2 LQKENI come from the germline V gene. Trimming removed 6 bases at V and 0 bases at J, with 13 bases between. The CDR3 nucleotides are TGTGCCAGCTCCCCCAACCAGGGGAGCACAGATACGCAGTATTTT. Translation: CASSPNQGSTDTQYF.

J is TRBJ2-5 and V is TRBV20-1; no clear D. V lost 2 bases and J 1 base, leaving 14 bases between the germline ends. Germline CDR1 is DFQATT and CDR2 is SNEGSKA (reference sequence). This CDR3 is built from 15 residues. CDR3 DNA sequence: TGCAGTGCTAGACCCACGAACGGCTTCCAAGAGACCCAGTACTTC. Translated, it gives CSARPTNGFQETQYF.

The rearrangement joins TRBV4-2 to TRBJ2-6, with a possible D match to TRBD2 (6 bases). Germline lookup yields CDR1 LGHNA and CDR2 YNFKEQ. V lost 2 bases and J 0 bases, leaving 14 bases between the germline ends. The CDR3 length is 18 residues. CDR3: CASSQLAKISSGANVLTF. For the CDR3, the DNA is TGTGCCAGCAGCCAACTAGCGAAGATATCCTCTGGGGCCAACGTCCTGACTTTC.

J is TRBJ2-5 and V is TRBV25-1, with 10 bases fitting TRBD2. From germline, CDR1 is MGHDK and CDR2 SYGVNS. Trimming took 5 bases from V and 1 from J; bases not matched to a gene: 7. The CDR3 contains 16 residues. The DNA for the CDR3 is TGTGCCAGCAGTACAATTAGACTAGCGGGCCAAGAGACCCAGTACTTC. This translates into CASSTIRLAGQETQYF.